Below are 24 T cell receptor beta chains sequenced from a single sample in a study of blood T cell repertoires in COVID-19. Libraries were prepared by immunoSEQ multiplex PCR; TCRdb keeps only in-frame clonotypes and omits some of them. The sample has about 38,000 clones, around four fifths seen once. The sample was peripheral blood. The receptors originated from a man aged 50 to 60 with active COVID-19.

The chain employs TRBV7-9 and TRBJ2-1; D might be TRBD2 (6 bases). The ends were cut back, 5 bases at V and 10 bases at J, with 18 bases in the middle. The CDR3 runs to 14 residues. In germline, CDR1 is SEHNR, CDR2 FQNEAQ (reference sequence). CDR3 nucleotide sequence: TGTGCCAGCAGCCAACCGACTAGAATTTGGGAGCAGTTCTTC. Translation: CASSQPTRIWEQFF.

J is TRBJ2-6 and V is TRBV4-3, with 7 bases fitting TRBD2. Germline V gene data show CDR1 as LGHNA and CDR2 as YSLEER. Unmatched junction bases numbered 6, after V lost 6 bases and J lost 4 bases. The CDR3 contains 15 residues. CDR3 region: CASRSLAVGANVLTF. CDR3 DNA: TGCGCCAGCAGGTCCCTAGCGGTAGGGGCCAACGTCCTGACTTTC.

This chain links TRBV7-2 with TRBJ2-3, with TRBD2 as a possible D gene (7 bases). This CDR3 comprises 17 residues. Germline V gives CDR1 SGHTA, CDR2 FQGNSA. V gave up 1 base and J gave up 2 bases, with 16 bases separating them. The CDR3 loop reads CASSLEGGAGFTDTQYF. The DNA of the CDR3 is TGTGCCAGCAGCTTAGAGGGGGGGGCAGGATTCACAGATACGCAGTATTTT.

The rearrangement joins TRBV7-2 to TRBJ1-3; 7 bases align to TRBD1. Germline-derived CDR1 and CDR2 are SGHTA and FQGNSA. This CDR3 spans 16 amino acids. Trimming removed 4 bases from V and 0 bases from J; junction bases left unmatched: 6. The CDR3 protein is CASSSGTANSGNTIYF. In nucleotides, the CDR3 is TGTGCCAGCAGCTCAGGGACAGCGAACTCTGGAAACACCATATATTTT.

The chain has TRBV10-3 and TRBJ2-1; 8 bases fit TRBD1. Germline V lookup: CDR1 ENHRY, CDR2 SYGVKD. Trimming took 0 bases from V and 4 from J; bases not matched to a gene: 2. This CDR3 region has 15 residues. The CDR3 reads CAISESRTGYNEQFF. DNA of the CDR3: TGTGCCATCAGTGAGTCACGGACAGGGTACAATGAGCAGTTCTTC.

Here the CDR3 reads CASSEGALPFSEQYF. The DNA of the CDR3 is TGTGCCAGCAGTGAGGGCGCCTTACCCTTTTCCGAGCAGTACTTC. The chain is built from TRBV25-1 and TRBJ2-7; no firm D call. This CDR3 region has 15 residues. The V end was cut by 3 bases, the J end by 6 bases, with 18 bases between. CDR1 and CDR2 from the germline V gene are MGHDK and SYGVNS.

The rearrangement links TRBV4-1 to TRBJ2-6; D perhaps matches TRBD2 (5 bases). V was trimmed by 4 bases and J by 6 bases, leaving 13 bases between them. Per the germline V gene, CDR1 is MGHRA and CDR2 is YSYEKL. The length of the CDR3 is 15 residues. CDR3 residues: CASSPFVGEANVLTF. In nucleotides, the CDR3 is TGCGCCAGCAGCCCTTTCGTCGGGGAGGCCAACGTCCTGACTTTC.

This clone was seen a few times. The genes are TRBV5-1 and TRBJ1-2; D is unclear. Trimming shortened V by 0 bases and J by 4 bases, and 7 bases separated the two germline ends. The CDR3 is 13 residues long. CDR1 SGHRS and CDR2 YFSETQ come from the germline V gene. The CDR3 region is CASSLDGFYGYTF. The CDR3 bases are TGCGCCAGCAGCTTGGACGGTTTCTATGGCTACACCTTC.

The chain links TRBV28 to TRBJ1-6; possibly TRBD1 for D (5 bases). Germline loops: CDR1 MDHEN, CDR2 SYDVKM. The V and J ends lost 3 bases and 4 bases respectively, with 13 bases between them. This CDR3 region has 16 residues. The chain's CDR3 is CASSFRGGGYNSPLHF. The CDR3 bases are TGTGCCAGCAGTTTCCGGGGGGGAGGGTATAATTCACCCCTCCACTTT.

The table lists this clone with a count of one. The rearrangement links TRBV19 to TRBJ1-6; the D gene is possibly TRBD1 (5 bases). CDR1 LNHDA and CDR2 SQIVND come from the germline V gene (reference sequence). The CDR3 has 13 residues. Trimming took 8 bases from V and 7 from J, leaving 12 bases between them. The CDR3 sequence is CASRQGLNSPLHF. The CDR3 nucleotides are TGTGCCAGTCGCCAGGGCCTAAATTCACCCCTCCACTTT. The whole variable domain, remainder taken from reference TRBV19 and TRBJ1-6, is DGGITQSPKYLFRKEGQNVTLSCEQNLNHDAMYWYRQDPGQGLRLIYYSQIVNDFQKGDIAEGYSVSREKKESFPLTVTSAQKNPTAFYLCASRQGLNSPLHFGNGTRLTVT.

This chain joins TRBV7-8 and TRBJ2-5; no firm D call. V lost 5 bases, J lost 4 bases, and 8 bases lay in between. The germline CDR1 and CDR2 sequences are SGHVS and FQNEAQ. The CDR3 runs to 12 residues. As DNA, the CDR3 is TGTGCCAGCAGCGCCCCGGTAGAGACCCAGTACTTC. Its protein is CASSAPVETQYF. Full variable domain (missing parts from reference TRBV7-8 and TRBJ2-5): GAGVSQSPRYKVAKRGQDVALRCDPISGHVSLFWYQQALGQGPEFLTYFQNEAQLDKSGLPSDRFFAERPEGSVSTLKIQRTQQEDSAVYLCASSAPVETQYFGPGTRLLVL.

The rearrangement joins TRBV6-1 to TRBJ1-5, with a tentative D call TRBD1 (6 bases). Germline assignment: CDR1 MNHNS and CDR2 SASEGT. Deletions cut 2 bases from V and 4 bases from J, with 15 bases between. The CDR3 sequence is 16 residues long. This CDR3 reads CASSELLGALNQPQHF. The CDR3 DNA reads as TGTGCCAGCAGTGAACTCTTGGGGGCTCTGAATCAGCCCCAGCATTTT.

The chain is built from TRBV5-1 and TRBJ2-3; unclear D gene. CDR1 is SGHRS, CDR2 YFSETQ, per germline. The V gene lost 0 bases and the J gene lost 0 bases, with 11 bases spanning the gap. The CDR3 length is 16 residues. DNA for the CDR3: TGCGCCAGCAGCTTGGGTTCCAGAGGTAGCACAGATACGCAGTATTTT. Its protein product is CASSLGSRGSTDTQYF.

This clone was counted a single time. The rearrangement joins TRBV10-1 to TRBJ1-1, with D perhaps matching TRBD1 (5 bases). Looked up from germline, CDR1 is WNHNN and CDR2 is SYGVQD (reference sequence). With 0 bases removed from V and 5 bases from J, the gap between germline ends came to 13 bases. This CDR3 contains 15 residues. CDR3 coding DNA: TGCGCCAGCAGTGAGTCGGGGGGGGGAGGGACTGAAGCTTTCTTT. Amino acids: CASSESGGGGTEAFF.

V is TRBV10-3 and J is TRBJ1-3; D unresolved. Trimming took 4 bases from V and 1 from J, leaving 11 bases between them. Germline assignment: CDR1 ENHRY and CDR2 SYGVKD. This CDR3 comprises 15 residues. Here the CDR3 reads CAISVGPTSGNTIYF. Here the CDR3 DNA reads TGTGCCATCAGTGTAGGTCCGACTTCTGGAAACACCATATATTTT.

CDR3 region: CASSLRLLGGNEKLFF. The CDR3 region has the DNA TGTGCCAGCAGCTTAAGGCTATTGGGGGGTAATGAAAAACTGTTTTTT. This rearrangement joins TRBV7-2 to TRBJ1-4; TRBD1 might be the D (5 bases). Looked up from germline, CDR1 is SGHTA and CDR2 is FQGNSA. This CDR3 is 16 amino acids long. Trimming stripped 2 bases from V and 4 bases from J, with 14 bases between.

The V gene is TRBV2, the J gene TRBJ1-5; the match to TRBD1 covers 9 bases. Germline assignment: CDR1 SNHLY and CDR2 FYNNEI. The CDR3 is 15 residues long. V lost 3 bases, J lost 3 bases, and 3 bases stayed unmatched. In DNA, the CDR3 is TGTGCCAGCAGTGAGGGGACAGGGTCCAATCAGCCCCAGCATTTT. It yields the protein CASSEGTGSNQPQHF. Variable domain in full (rest from reference TRBV2 and TRBJ1-5): EPEVTQTPSHQVTQMGQEVILRCVPISNHLYFYWYRQILGQKVEFLVSFYNNEISEKSEIFDDQFSVERPDGSNFTLKIRSTKLEDSAMYFCASSEGTGSNQPQHFGDGTRLSIL.

The chain joins TRBV9 to TRBJ1-2; 9 nucleotides align to TRBD1. The length of the CDR3 is 15 residues. In germline, CDR1 is SGDLS, CDR2 YYNGEE. With 4 bases clipped from V and 4 bases from J, the junction kept 8 bases outside the gene matches. CDR3 protein: CASSPGQGLAYGYTF. The CDR3 DNA reads TGTGCCAGCAGCCCCGGACAGGGGCTTGCCTATGGCTACACCTTC.

CDR3 residues: CASSSPSRGNEQFF. The CDR3 nucleotides read TGTGCCAGCAGCTCCCCATCAAGGGGGAATGAGCAGTTCTTC. The chain recombines TRBV6-5 with TRBJ2-1; D may be TRBD1 (6 bases). Per the germline V gene, CDR1 is MNHEY and CDR2 is SVGAGI. V was cut by 6 bases and J by 7 bases, with 16 bases left in between. The CDR3 runs to 14 residues.

The rearrangement links TRBV5-1 to TRBJ1-1; 7 positions match TRBD1. Germline V gives CDR1 SGHRS, CDR2 YFSETQ. Unmatched junction bases numbered 20, after V lost 0 bases and J lost 3 bases. The CDR3 has 20 amino acids. Here the CDR3 reads CASSLVRQQGEGRIDTEAFF. The CDR3 DNA reads as TGCGCCAGCAGCTTGGTCAGGCAGCAGGGGGAAGGAAGGATTGACACTGAAGCTTTCTTT.

The gene calls are TRBV6-1 and TRBJ1-4; no firm D call. Trimming removed 1 base at V and 8 bases at J, with 14 bases between. Germline V gives CDR1 MNHNS, CDR2 SASEGT. The CDR3 length is 15 residues. CDR3 region: CASSEVGGVGEKLFF. CDR3 nucleotides: TGTGCCAGCAGTGAAGTCGGCGGGGTTGGGGAAAAACTGTTTTTT.

This clone was seen only a few times. V usage is TRBV3-1 (or the pseudogene TRBV3-2) and J usage is TRBJ2-1; D may be TRBD2 (6 bases). The V gene lost 1 base and the J gene lost 15 bases, with 19 bases spanning the gap. CDR1 is LGHDT, CDR2 YNNKEL, per germline (reference sequence). This CDR3 is 14 amino acids long. The CDR3 here is CASSQGPGLSVGFF. CDR3 DNA: TGTGCCAGCAGCCAAGGACCGGGACTCTCGGTCGGGTTCTTC.

The rearrangement joins TRBV7-2 to TRBJ1-2, with D perhaps matching TRBD1 (5 bases). CDR3 length: 16 residues. Trimming stripped 3 bases from V and 3 bases from J, with 17 bases between. Germline V gene data show CDR1 as SGHTA and CDR2 as FQGNSA. The CDR3 reads CASSFKVGGGYYGYTF. The CDR3 DNA reads TGTGCCAGCAGCTTCAAAGTGGGCGGGGGATACTATGGCTACACCTTC.

The chain joins TRBV11-2 to TRBJ2-1, with 8 positions matching TRBD2. Germline V CDR1 and CDR2: SGHAT, FQNNGV. J gave up 9 bases and V 2 bases, and 12 bases lay outside the gene matches. This CDR3 is built from 16 residues. CDR3 in DNA: TGTGCCAGCAGCTTAAGTCAAGCGGGGGCCTGGGGTGAGCAGTTCTTC. This codes for CASSLSQAGAWGEQFF.